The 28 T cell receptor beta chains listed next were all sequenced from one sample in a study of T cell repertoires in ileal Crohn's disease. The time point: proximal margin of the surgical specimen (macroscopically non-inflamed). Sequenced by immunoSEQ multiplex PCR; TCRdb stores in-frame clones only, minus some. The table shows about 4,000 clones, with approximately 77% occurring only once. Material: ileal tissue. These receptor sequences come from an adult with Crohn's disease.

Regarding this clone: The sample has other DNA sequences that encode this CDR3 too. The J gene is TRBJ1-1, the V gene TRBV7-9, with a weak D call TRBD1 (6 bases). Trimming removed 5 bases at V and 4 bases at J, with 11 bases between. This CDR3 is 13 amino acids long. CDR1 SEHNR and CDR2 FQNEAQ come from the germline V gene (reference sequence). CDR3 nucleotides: TGTGCCAGCAGCCCCCAGGGGCCCACTGAAGCTTTCTTT. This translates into CASSPQGPTEAFF.

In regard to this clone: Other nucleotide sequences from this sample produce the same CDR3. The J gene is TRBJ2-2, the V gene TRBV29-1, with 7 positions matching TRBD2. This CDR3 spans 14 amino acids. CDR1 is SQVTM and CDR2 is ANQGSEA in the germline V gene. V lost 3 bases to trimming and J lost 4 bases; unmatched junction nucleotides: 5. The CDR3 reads CSVEGGRGTGELFF. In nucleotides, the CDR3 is TGCAGCGTTGAGGGTGGGAGGGGCACCGGGGAGCTGTTTTTT.

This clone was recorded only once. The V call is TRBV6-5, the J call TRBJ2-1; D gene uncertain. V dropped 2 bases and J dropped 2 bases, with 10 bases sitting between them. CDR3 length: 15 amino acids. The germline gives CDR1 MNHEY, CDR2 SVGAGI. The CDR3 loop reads CASSYRSGTYNEQFF. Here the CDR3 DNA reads TGTGCCAGCAGTTACCGTAGTGGGACCTACAATGAGCAGTTCTTC.

The CDR3 protein is CASTPRRSKETQYF. For the CDR3, the DNA is TGTGCCAGCACCCCCCGGAGGAGTAAAGAGACCCAGTACTTC. The chain combines TRBV2 with TRBJ2-5, with D possibly TRBD2 on 5 matching bases. With 7 bases removed from V and 3 bases from J, the gap between germline ends came to 15 bases. Germline CDR1 reads SNHLY; CDR2 reads FYNNEI. CDR3 length equals 14 residues. Based on the CDR3 plus reference TRBV2 and TRBJ2-5, the full variable domain is EPEVTQTPSHQVTQMGQEVILRCVPISNHLYFYWYRQILGQKVEFLVSFYNNEISEKSEIFDDQFSVERPDGSNFTLKIRSTKLEDSAMYFCASTPRRSKETQYFGPGTRLLVL.

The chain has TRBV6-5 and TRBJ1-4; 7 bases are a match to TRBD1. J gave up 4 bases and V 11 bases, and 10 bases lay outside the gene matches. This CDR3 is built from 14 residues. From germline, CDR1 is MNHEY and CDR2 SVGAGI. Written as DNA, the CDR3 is TGTGCCCCCGCAAACAGGGGAGGTAATGAAAAACTGTTTTTT. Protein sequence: CAPANRGGNEKLFF.

In DNA, the CDR3 is TGTGCCAGCAGTTGGACAGGGGGCATGAACACTGAAGCTTTCTTT. Translation gives CASSWTGGMNTEAFF. The rearrangement links TRBV27 to TRBJ1-1, with 11 bases that match TRBD1. With 4 bases clipped from V and 0 bases from J, the junction kept 1 base outside the gene matches. This CDR3 spans 15 amino acids. In germline, CDR1 is MNHEY, CDR2 SMNVEV (reference sequence).

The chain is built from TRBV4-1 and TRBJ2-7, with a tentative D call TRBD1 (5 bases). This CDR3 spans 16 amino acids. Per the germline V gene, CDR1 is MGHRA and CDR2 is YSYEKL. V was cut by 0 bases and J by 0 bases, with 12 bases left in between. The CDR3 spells CASSQDYPGFSYEQYF. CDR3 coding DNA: TGCGCCAGCAGCCAAGATTATCCAGGGTTCTCCTACGAGCAGTACTTC.

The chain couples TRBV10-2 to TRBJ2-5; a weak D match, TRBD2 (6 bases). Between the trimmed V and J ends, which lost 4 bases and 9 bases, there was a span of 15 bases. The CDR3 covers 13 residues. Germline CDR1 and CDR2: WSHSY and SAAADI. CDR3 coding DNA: TGCGCCAGCAGTGCGTCTAGCGAGTCGGCCCAGTACTTC. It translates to CASSASSESAQYF.

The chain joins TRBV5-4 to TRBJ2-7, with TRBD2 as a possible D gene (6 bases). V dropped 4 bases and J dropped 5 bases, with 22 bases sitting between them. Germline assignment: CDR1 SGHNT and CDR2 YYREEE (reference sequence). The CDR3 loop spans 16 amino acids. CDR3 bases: TGTGCCAGCAGCCCACGGGGGAGCGGCCGACCCAACGAGCAGTACTTC. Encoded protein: CASSPRGSGRPNEQYF.

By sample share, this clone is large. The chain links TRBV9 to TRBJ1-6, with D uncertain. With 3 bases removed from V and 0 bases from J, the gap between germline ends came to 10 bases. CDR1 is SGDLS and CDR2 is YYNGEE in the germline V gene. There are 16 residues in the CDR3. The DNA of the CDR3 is TGTGCCAGCAGCGCCCTAGGGAACTCCTATAATTCACCCCTCCACTTT. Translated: CASSALGNSYNSPLHF.

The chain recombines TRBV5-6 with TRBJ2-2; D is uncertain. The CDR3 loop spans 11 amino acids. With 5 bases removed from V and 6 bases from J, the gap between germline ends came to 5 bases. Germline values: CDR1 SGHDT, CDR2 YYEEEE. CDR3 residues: CASSLSGELFF. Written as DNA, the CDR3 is TGTGCCAGCAGTCTCTCCGGGGAGCTGTTTTTT.

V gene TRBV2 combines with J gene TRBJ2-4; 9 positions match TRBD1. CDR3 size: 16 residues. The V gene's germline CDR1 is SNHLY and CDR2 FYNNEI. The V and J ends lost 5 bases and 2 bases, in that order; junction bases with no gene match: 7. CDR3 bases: TGTGCCAGCAGTCCCGGGACAGGGAACTCCAAAAACATTCAGTACTTC. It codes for CASSPGTGNSKNIQYF.

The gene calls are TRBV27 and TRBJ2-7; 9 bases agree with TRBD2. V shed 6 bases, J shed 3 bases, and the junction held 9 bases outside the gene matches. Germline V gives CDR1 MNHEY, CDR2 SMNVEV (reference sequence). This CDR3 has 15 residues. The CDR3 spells CASSRRGGAIYEQYF. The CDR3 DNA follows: TGTGCCAGCAGCCGCCGCGGGGGGGCGATCTACGAGCAGTACTTC.

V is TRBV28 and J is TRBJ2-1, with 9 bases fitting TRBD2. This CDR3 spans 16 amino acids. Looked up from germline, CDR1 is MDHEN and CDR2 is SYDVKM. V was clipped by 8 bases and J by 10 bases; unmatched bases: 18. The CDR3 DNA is TGTGCCAGCGAGCCTACTGACGCGGGGGGGCCTCGGGAGCAGTTCTTC. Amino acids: CASEPTDAGGPREQFF.

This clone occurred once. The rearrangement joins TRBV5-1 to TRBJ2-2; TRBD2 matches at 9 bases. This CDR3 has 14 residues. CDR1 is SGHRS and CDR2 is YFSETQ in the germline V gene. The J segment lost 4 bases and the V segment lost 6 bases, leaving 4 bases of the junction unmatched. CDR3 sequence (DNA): TGCGCCAGCACTATTAGCGGGGGCACCGGGGAGCTGTTTTTT. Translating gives CASTISGGTGELFF. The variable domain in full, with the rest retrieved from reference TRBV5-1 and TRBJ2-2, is KAGVTQTPRYLIKTRGQQVTLSCSPISGHRSVSWYQQTPGQGLQFLFEYFSETQRNKGNFPGRFSGRQFSNSRSEMNVSTLELGDSALYLCASTISGGTGELFFGEGSRLTVL.

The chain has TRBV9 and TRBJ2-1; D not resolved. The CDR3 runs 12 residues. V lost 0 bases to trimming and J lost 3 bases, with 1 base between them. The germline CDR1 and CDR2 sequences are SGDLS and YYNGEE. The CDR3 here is CASSVDYNEQFF. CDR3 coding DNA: TGTGCCAGCAGCGTAGACTACAATGAGCAGTTCTTC.

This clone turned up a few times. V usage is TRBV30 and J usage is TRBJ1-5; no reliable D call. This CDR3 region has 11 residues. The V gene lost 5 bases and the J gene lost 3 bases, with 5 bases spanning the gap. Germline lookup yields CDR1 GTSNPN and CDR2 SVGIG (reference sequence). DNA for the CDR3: TGTGCCTGGGGATTCAATCAGCCCCAGCATTTT. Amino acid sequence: CAWGFNQPQHF. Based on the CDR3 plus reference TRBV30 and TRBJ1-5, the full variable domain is SQTIHQWPATLVQPVGSPLSLECTVEGTSNPNLYWYRQAAGRGLQLLFYSVGIGQISSEVPQNLSASRPQDRQFILSSKKLLLSDSGFYLCAWGFNQPQHFGDGTRLSIL.

CDR3 sequence: CASSQDSEGGSPNTEAFF. The CDR3 nucleotides read TGCGCCAGCAGCCAAGATTCCGAGGGGGGGTCCCCGAACACTGAAGCTTTCTTT. This chain links TRBV4-1 with TRBJ1-1; weak D call: TRBD1 (6 bases). From germline, CDR1 is MGHRA and CDR2 YSYEKL. The V end lost 0 bases, the J end lost 1 base, and 18 bases lay between the germline ends. CDR3 length: 18 amino acids.

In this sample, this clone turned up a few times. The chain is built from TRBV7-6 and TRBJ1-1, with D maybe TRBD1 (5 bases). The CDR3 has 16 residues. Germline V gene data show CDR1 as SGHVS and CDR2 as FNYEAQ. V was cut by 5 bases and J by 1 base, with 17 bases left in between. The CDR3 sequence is CASSTNKETGNTEAFF. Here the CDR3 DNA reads TGTGCCAGCAGCACCAACAAAGAAACAGGGAACACTGAAGCTTTCTTT.

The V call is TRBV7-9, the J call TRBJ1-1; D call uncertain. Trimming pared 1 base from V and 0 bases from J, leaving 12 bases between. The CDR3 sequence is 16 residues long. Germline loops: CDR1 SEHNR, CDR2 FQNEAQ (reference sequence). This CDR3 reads CASSLDGGGLNTEAFF. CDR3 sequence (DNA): TGTGCCAGCAGCTTAGATGGAGGCGGACTGAACACTGAAGCTTTCTTT.

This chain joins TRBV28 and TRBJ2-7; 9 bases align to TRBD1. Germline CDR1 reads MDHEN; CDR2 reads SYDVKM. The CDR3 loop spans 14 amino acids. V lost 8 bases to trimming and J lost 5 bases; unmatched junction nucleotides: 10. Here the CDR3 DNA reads TGTGCCAGCCATCTTACCGGACAGGGGCACGAGCAGTACTTC. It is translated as CASHLTGQGHEQYF.

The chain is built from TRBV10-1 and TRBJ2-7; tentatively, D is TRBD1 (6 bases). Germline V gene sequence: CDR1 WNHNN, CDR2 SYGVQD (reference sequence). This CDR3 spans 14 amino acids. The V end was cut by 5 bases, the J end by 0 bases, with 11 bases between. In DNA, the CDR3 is TGCGCCAGCAGTAAGGACAGTTCCTCCTACGAGCAGTACTTC. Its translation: CASSKDSSSYEQYF.

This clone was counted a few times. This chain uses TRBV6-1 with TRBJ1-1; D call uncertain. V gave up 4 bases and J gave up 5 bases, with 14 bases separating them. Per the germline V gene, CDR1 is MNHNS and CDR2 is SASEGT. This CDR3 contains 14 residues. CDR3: CASSVAGKKTEAFF. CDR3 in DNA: TGTGCCAGCAGTGTCGCGGGGAAGAAGACTGAAGCTTTCTTT.

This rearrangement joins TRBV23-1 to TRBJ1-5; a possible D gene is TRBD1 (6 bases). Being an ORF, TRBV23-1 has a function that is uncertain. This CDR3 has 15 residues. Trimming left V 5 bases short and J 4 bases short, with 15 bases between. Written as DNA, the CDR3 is TGCGCCAGCAGTGAACGACAGGTCGAGAATCAGCCCCAGCATTTT. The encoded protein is CASSERQVENQPQHF.

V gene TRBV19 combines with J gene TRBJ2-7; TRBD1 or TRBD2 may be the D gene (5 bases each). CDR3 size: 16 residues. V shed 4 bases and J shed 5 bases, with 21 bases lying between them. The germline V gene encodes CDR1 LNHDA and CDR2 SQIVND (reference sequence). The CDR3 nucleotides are TGTGCCAGTAGTACCCCCGGAGCCGGGGCCGCAGACGAGCAGTACTTC. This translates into CASSTPGAGAADEQYF.

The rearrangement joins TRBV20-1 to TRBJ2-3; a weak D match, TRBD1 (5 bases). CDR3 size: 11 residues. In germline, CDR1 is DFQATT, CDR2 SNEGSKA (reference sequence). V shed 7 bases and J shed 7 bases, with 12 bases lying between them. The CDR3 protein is CSVSQGHTQYF. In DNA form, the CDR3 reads TGCAGTGTTAGCCAGGGCCATACGCAGTATTTT.

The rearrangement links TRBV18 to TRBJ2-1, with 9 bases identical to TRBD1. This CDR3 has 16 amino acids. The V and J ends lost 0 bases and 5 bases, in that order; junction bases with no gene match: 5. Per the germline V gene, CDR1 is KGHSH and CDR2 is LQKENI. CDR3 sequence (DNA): TGTGCCAGCTCACCACCGAGAGGGACAGGGAACAATGAGCAGTTCTTC. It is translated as CASSPPRGTGNNEQFF.

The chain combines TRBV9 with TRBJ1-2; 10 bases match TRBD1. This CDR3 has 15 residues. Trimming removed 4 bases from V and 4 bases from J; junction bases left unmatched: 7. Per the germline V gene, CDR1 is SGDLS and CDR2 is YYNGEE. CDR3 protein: CASSLRQGATYGYTF. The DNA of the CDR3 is TGTGCCAGCAGCCTTAGACAGGGGGCAACCTATGGCTACACCTTC.